This T cell receptor (beta chain) was observed in a study of T cells in localized non-small cell lung cancer. Study observations and caveats: The greatest T cell clonality was found in uninvolved adjacent lung (higher than in tumor). Appearing in adjacent lung were a median about 59 of the top 100 tumor clones. In the blood, greater T cell density corresponded to longer overall survival.

Turning to this clone: Its antigen is not known.

The protocol was immunoSEQ multiplex PCR, while the TCRdb copy is restricted to in-frame clones and leaves out a portion. The sample has about 27,000 clones, roughly 80% seen once. This CDR3 has 13 amino acids. Germline values: CDR1 SQVTM, CDR2 ANQGSEA. V lost 0 bases to trimming and J lost 6 bases; unmatched junction nucleotides: 2. The sequence was collected from a woman aged 35-70 years with stage I lung adenocarcinoma. The sample here was peripheral blood, taken before any cancer treatment. The chain recombines TRBV29-1 with TRBJ2-1; 7 bases align to TRBD1. CDR3 sequence reads: CSVEEGGLNEQFF. CDR3 bases: TGCAGCGTTGAAGAAGGGGGCCTCAATGAGCAGTTCTTC.